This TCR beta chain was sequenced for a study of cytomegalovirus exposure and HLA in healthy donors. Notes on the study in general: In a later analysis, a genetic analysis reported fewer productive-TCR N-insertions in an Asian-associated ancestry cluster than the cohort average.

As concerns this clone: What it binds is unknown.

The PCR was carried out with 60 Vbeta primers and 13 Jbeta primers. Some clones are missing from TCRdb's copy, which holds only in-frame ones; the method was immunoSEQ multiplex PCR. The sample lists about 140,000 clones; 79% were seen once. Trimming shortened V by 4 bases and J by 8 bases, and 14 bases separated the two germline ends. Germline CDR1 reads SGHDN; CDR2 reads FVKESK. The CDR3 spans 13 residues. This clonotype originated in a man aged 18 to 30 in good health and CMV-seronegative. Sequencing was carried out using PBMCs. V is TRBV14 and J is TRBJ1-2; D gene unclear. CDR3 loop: CASSPRLQKGYTF. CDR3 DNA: TGTGCCAGCAGCCCCCGGTTACAGAAAGGCTACACCTTC.